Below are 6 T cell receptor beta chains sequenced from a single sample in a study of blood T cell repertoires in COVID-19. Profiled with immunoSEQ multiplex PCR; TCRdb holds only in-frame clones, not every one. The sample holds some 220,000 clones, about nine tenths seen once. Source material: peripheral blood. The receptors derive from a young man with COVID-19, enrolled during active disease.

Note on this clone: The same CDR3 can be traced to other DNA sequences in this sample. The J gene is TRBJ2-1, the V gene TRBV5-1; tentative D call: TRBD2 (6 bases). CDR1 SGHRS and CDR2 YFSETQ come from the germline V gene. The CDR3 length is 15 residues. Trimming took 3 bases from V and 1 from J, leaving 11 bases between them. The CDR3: CASSSEAGSYNEQFF. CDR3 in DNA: TGCGCCAGCAGCTCAGAAGCGGGTTCCTACAATGAGCAGTTCTTC.

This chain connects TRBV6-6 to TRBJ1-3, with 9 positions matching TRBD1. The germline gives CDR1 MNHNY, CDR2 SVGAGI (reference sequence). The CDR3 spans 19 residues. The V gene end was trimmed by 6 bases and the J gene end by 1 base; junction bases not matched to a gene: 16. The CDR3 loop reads CASRRYYTGTGSSGNTIYF. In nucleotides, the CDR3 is TGTGCCAGCAGGCGATACTATACCGGGACAGGGTCTTCTGGAAACACCATATATTTT.

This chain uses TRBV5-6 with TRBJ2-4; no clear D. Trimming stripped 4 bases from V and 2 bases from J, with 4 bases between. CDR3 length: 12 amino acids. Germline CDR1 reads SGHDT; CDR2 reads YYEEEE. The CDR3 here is CASSLTKNIQYF. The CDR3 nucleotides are TGTGCCAGCAGCCTTACCAAAAACATTCAGTACTTC.

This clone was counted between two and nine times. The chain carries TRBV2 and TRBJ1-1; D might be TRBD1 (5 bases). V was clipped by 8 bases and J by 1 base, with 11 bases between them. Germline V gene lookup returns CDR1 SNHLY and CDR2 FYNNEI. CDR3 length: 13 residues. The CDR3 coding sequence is TGTGCCAGCGGAGGGACGGGGAACACTGAAGCTTTCTTT. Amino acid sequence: CASGGTGNTEAFF.

This CDR3 reads CASSSRTGVDSPLHF. The CDR3 region has the DNA TGTGCCAGCAGCTCCCGGACAGGGGTGGATTCACCCCTCCACTTT. The chain combines TRBV13 with TRBJ1-6, with 9 bases fitting TRBD1. V trimming: 4 bases; J trimming: 8 bases; junction bases outside the gene matches: 6. The CDR3 length is 15 residues. The germline gives CDR1 PRHDT, CDR2 FYEKMQ (reference sequence).

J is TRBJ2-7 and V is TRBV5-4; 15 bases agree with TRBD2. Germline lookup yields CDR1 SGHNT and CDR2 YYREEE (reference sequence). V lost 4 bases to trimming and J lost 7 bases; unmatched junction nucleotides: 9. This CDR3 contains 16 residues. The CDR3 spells CASSLGLAGGPEEQYF. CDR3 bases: TGTGCCAGCAGCCTCGGACTAGCGGGGGGGCCGGAAGAGCAGTACTTC.